This T cell receptor (beta chain) is from a study of lymphopenia after photon versus proton radiotherapy (dated by TCRdb to the late 2010s). Broadly, across the study: In patients with gastrointestinal tumors who developed high-grade lymphopenia, the study compared the immunological effects of photon radiation therapy with those of proton radiation therapy. A cohort of some 20 patients with gastrointestinal tumors who received either photon or proton therapy and subsequently developed lymphopenia was included. The goal of the study was to describe how the two radiation modalities differ in their effects on the immune system.

Of note for this clone: It lacks a known antigen. Per-nucleotide qualities are absent, and no much larger clonotype sits a single base away.

There are 13 amino acids in the CDR3, from cysteine to phenylalanine inclusive. Only the CDR3 DNA is retained, 39 bases long and in frame from the first base. At the junction V is shortened by 3 bases and J by 4 bases, with 9 bases in between. The CDR1 and CDR2 encoded by the germline V gene are SGHTA and FQGTGA. Libraries came from the immunoSEQ multiplex PCR assay. Deep sequencing of rearranged TCR beta loci, alongside multiparametric flow cytometry, was used to profile T cell repertoires. TCRdb took this table from immuneACCESS and kept in-frame rearrangements with V and J called. Such tables lack part of the clones; where checked against another copy, unresolved V genes explain under half of the gap, and the rest is unexplained. The sample records more than 70,000 clones, 80% to 90% of which are singletons. Of the sample, over 1.1% falls within the top ten clones. Points the paper makes about the study in general: The authors looked at the survival association only in patients who died, and they framed better survival with proton therapy as a possibility rather than a demonstrated result. After the lymphocyte count nadir, repertoires from photon-treated patients showed oligoclonal expansion, particularly of CD8+ Temra cells, and this expansion drove the decline in diversity. During treatment, patients who received photon therapy lost naive T cells and TCR diversity and gained effector/memory populations, whereas patients who received proton therapy remained relatively stable. Among patients across the cohort who died, overall survival time showed an inverse correlation with a larger post-nadir drop in TCR diversity.

Sequenced here: peripheral blood, sampled from a patient treated with proton-based radiotherapy. The rearrangement combines TRBV7-3 with TRBJ1-2; the D region possibly corresponds to TRBD1 (6 bases align). The clonotype originates from a man aged 55 to 70 with pancreatic cancer. The CDR3 protein: CASSFRGGYGYTF. The bases read TGTGCCAGCAGCTTCAGGGGTGGCTATGGCTACACCTTC.